This is a list of T cell receptor beta chains from one sample in a study of T cell repertoires in cytomegalovirus infection. TCRdb independently ran MiXCR on the reads; one entry per CDR3 protein. Here the sample spans about a million distinct CDR3 sequences, less than 35% being singletons. These receptors' antigens are unknown. Sequencing was performed on cultured CD8+ T cells from PBMCs, taken from culture after CMV antigen stimulation. These receptors originate from a human donor in good health (CMV status not recorded). Some clones in this sample may be carry-over from other donors' samples. Both conserved end residues are part of each CDR3. D genes are given only for firm matches. Expanded clones are given a class, and other clones once, few, many or no size at all.

V gene: TRBV7-9; CDR3 length: 15; D gene: NA; J gene: TRBJ2-1; clone size: NA; CDR3 protein: CASSTPRETKNEQFF; CDR3 DNA: TGTGCCAGCAGCACCCCTAGGGAGACCAAGAATGAGCAGTTCTTC
V gene: TRBV2; CDR3 length: 16; D gene: NA; J gene: TRBJ2-5; clone size: NA; CDR3 protein: CASSTGTRNFQETQYF; CDR3 DNA: TGTGCCAGCTCCACCGGGACCAGAAATTTCCAAGAGACCCAGTACTTC
V gene: TRBV10-3; CDR3 length: 14; D gene: NA; J gene: TRBJ1-5; clone size: NA; CDR3 protein: CAISEGQPNQPQHF; CDR3 DNA: TGTGCCATCAGTGAAGGACAGCCTAATCAGCCCCAGCATTTT
V gene: TRBV19; CDR3 length: 16; D gene: NA; J gene: TRBJ2-3; clone size: NA; CDR3 protein: CASSIGQNPNTDTQYF; CDR3 DNA: TGTGCCAGTAGTATAGGGCAGAACCCTAATACAGATACGCAGTATTTT
V gene: TRBV6-6; CDR3 length: 16; D gene: TRBD2; J gene: TRBJ2-1; clone size: few; CDR3 protein: CASTPLAGGTYNEQFF; CDR3 DNA: TGTGCCAGCACCCCGCTAGCGGGGGGGACCTACAATGAGCAGTTCTTC
V gene: TRBV4-1; CDR3 length: 15; D gene: TRBD1; J gene: TRBJ2-7; clone size: NA; CDR3 protein: CASSQPGQGVYEQYF; CDR3 DNA: TGCGCCAGCAGCCAACCAGGACAGGGTGTCTACGAGCAGTACTTC
V gene: TRBV27; CDR3 length: 14; D gene: TRBD1; J gene: TRBJ2-3; clone size: NA; CDR3 protein: CASSFDRDADTQYF; CDR3 DNA: TGTGCCAGCAGTTTCGACAGGGACGCAGATACGCAGTATTTT
V gene: TRBV6-6; CDR3 length: 13; D gene: NA; J gene: TRBJ1-2; clone size: NA; CDR3 protein: CASSYSLDYGYTF; CDR3 DNA: TGTGCCAGCAGTTACTCTTTAGACTATGGCTACACCTTC
V gene: TRBV20-1; CDR3 length: 15; D gene: TRBD2; J gene: TRBJ2-1; clone size: NA; CDR3 protein: CSARAGGSSYNEQFF; CDR3 DNA: TGCAGTGCTAGAGCGGGGGGGAGCTCCTACAATGAGCAGTTCTTC
V gene: TRBV19; CDR3 length: 13; D gene: NA; J gene: TRBJ2-7; clone size: NA; CDR3 protein: CASSEGLTYEQYF; CDR3 DNA: TGTGCCAGTAGTGAGGGCCTCACCTACGAGCAGTACTTC
V gene: TRBV2; CDR3 length: 18; D gene: TRBD1; J gene: TRBJ1-2; clone size: NA; CDR3 protein: CASSEAVLRQGENYGYTF; CDR3 DNA: TGTGCCAGCAGTGAAGCGGTACTTCGACAGGGAGAGAACTATGGCTACACCTTC
V gene: TRBV7-3; CDR3 length: 14; D gene: TRBD2; J gene: TRBJ2-1; clone size: once; CDR3 protein: CASSSTNGGAEQFF; CDR3 DNA: TGTGCCAGCAGCTCCACAAACGGGGGGGCCGAGCAGTTCTTC
V gene: TRBV6-1; CDR3 length: 16; D gene: NA; J gene: TRBJ2-1; clone size: NA; CDR3 protein: CASSEWRGGGYNEQFF; CDR3 DNA: TGTGCCAGCAGTGAATGGAGGGGGGGGGGCTACAATGAGCAGTTCTTC
V gene: TRBV6-6; CDR3 length: 16; D gene: NA; J gene: TRBJ1-2; clone size: NA; CDR3 protein: CASSQSMKTGPYGYTF; CDR3 DNA: TGTGCCAGCAGCCAATCTATGAAAACAGGGCCCTATGGCTACACCTTC
V gene: TRBV2; CDR3 length: 10; D gene: TRBD2; J gene: TRBJ2-1; clone size: few; CDR3 protein: CATGGNEQFF; CDR3 DNA: TGTGCCACCGGGGGGAATGAGCAGTTCTTC
V gene: TRBV5-1; CDR3 length: 16; D gene: NA; J gene: TRBJ1-1; clone size: NA; CDR3 protein: CASSLSEEGMNTEAFF; CDR3 DNA: TGCGCCAGCAGCTTGTCAGAAGAGGGGATGAACACTGAAGCTTTCTTT
V gene: TRBV5-1; CDR3 length: 16; D gene: NA; J gene: TRBJ2-2; clone size: NA; CDR3 protein: CASSFWRSGKNGELFF; CDR3 DNA: TGCGCCAGCAGCTTCTGGAGGTCAGGGAAAAACGGGGAGCTGTTTTTT
V gene: TRBV11-1; CDR3 length: 14; D gene: NA; J gene: TRBJ1-1; clone size: NA; CDR3 protein: CASSFSLGNTEAFF; CDR3 DNA: TGTGCCAGCAGCTTCTCTCTGGGAAACACTGAAGCTTTCTTT
V gene: TRBV10-3; CDR3 length: 10; D gene: NA; J gene: TRBJ2-3; clone size: NA; CDR3 protein: CAIVPDTQYF; CDR3 DNA: TGTGCCATCGTTCCAGATACGCAGTATTTT
V gene: TRBV7-2; CDR3 length: 16; D gene: NA; J gene: TRBJ2-1; clone size: many; CDR3 protein: CASSSIGGLSYNEQFF; CDR3 DNA: TGTGCCAGCAGCTCCATAGGGGGGCTCTCCTACAATGAGCAGTTCTTC
V gene: TRBV19; CDR3 length: 16; D gene: TRBD2; J gene: TRBJ2-2; clone size: few; CDR3 protein: CASRRREAGFTGELFF; CDR3 DNA: TGTGCCAGTAGACGGCGGGAAGCGGGGTTTACCGGGGAGCTGTTTTTT
V gene: TRBV12-3/TRBV12-4; CDR3 length: 13; D gene: NA; J gene: TRBJ1-5; clone size: many; CDR3 protein: CASTLGSNQPQHF; CDR3 DNA: TGTGCCAGCACCCTGGGCAGCAATCAGCCCCAGCATTTT
V gene: TRBV6-4; CDR3 length: 15; D gene: NA; J gene: TRBJ2-3; clone size: NA; CDR3 protein: CASSLSHRAPDTQYF; CDR3 DNA: TGTGCCAGCAGTCTTTCTCACAGGGCCCCAGATACGCAGTATTTT
V gene: TRBV5-5; CDR3 length: 14; D gene: TRBD1; J gene: TRBJ1-4; clone size: many; CDR3 protein: CASSLRGGNEKLFF; CDR3 DNA: TGTGCCAGCAGCCTCAGGGGGGGTAATGAAAAACTGTTTTTT
V gene: TRBV7-7; CDR3 length: 20; D gene: TRBD2; J gene: TRBJ2-3; clone size: NA; CDR3 protein: CASSLSSVGTSGGDTDTQYF; CDR3 DNA: TGTGCTAGCAGCTTATCCTCCGTTGGGACTAGCGGGGGGGATACAGATACGCAGTATTTT
V gene: TRBV27; CDR3 length: 16; D gene: TRBD1; J gene: TRBJ2-3; clone size: NA; CDR3 protein: CASSFLGRQGADTQYF; CDR3 DNA: TGTGCCAGCAGTTTTTTGGGGAGACAGGGAGCAGATACGCAGTATTTT
V gene: TRBV4-1; CDR3 length: 14; D gene: NA; J gene: TRBJ1-1; clone size: many; CDR3 protein: CASSQVTRVFQAFF; CDR3 DNA: TGCGCCAGCAGCCAAGTTACGAGGGTGTTTCAAGCTTTCTTT
V gene: TRBV19; CDR3 length: 15; D gene: NA; J gene: TRBJ2-2; clone size: once; CDR3 protein: CASSTYARDTGELFF; CDR3 DNA: TGTGCCAGTAGTACGTACGCCAGGGACACCGGGGAGCTGTTTTTT
V gene: TRBV4-3; CDR3 length: 16; D gene: TRBD2; J gene: TRBJ2-2; clone size: NA; CDR3 protein: CASSQGAGGQGGELFF; CDR3 DNA: TGCGCCAGCAGCCAAGGCGCGGGGGGGCAGGGCGGGGAGCTGTTTTTT
V gene: TRBV2; CDR3 length: 13; D gene: NA; J gene: TRBJ2-7; clone size: NA; CDR3 protein: CASSDQDSGEQYF; CDR3 DNA: TGTGCCAGCAGTGATCAGGACAGCGGCGAGCAGTACTTC
V gene: TRBV6-5; CDR3 length: 15; D gene: NA; J gene: TRBJ2-1; clone size: NA; CDR3 protein: CASSPGGERGNEQFF; CDR3 DNA: TGTGCCAGCAGTCCAGGGGGGGAAAGGGGCAATGAGCAGTTCTTC
V gene: TRBV27; CDR3 length: 15; D gene: TRBD2; J gene: TRBJ2-7; clone size: few; CDR3 protein: CASSYLAGGNYEQYF; CDR3 DNA: TGTGCCAGCAGTTATTTAGCGGGGGGGAACTACGAGCAGTACTTC
V gene: TRBV12-3/TRBV12-4; CDR3 length: 14; D gene: NA; J gene: TRBJ2-1; clone size: NA; CDR3 protein: CAGLGGPHYNEQFF; CDR3 DNA: TGTGCCGGTCTGGGGGGACCGCATTACAATGAGCAGTTCTTC
V gene: TRBV12-3/TRBV12-4; CDR3 length: 13; D gene: TRBD1; J gene: TRBJ1-1; clone size: many; CDR3 protein: CASSLAGGTEAFF; CDR3 DNA: TGTGCCAGCAGCTTAGCAGGGGGCACTGAAGCTTTCTTT
V gene: TRBV9; CDR3 length: 15; D gene: TRBD2; J gene: TRBJ2-3; clone size: NA; CDR3 protein: CASSPGSGLADTQYF; CDR3 DNA: TGTGCCAGCTCGCCTGGGTCGGGACTAGCAGATACGCAGTATTTT
V gene: TRBV29-1; CDR3 length: 14; D gene: NA; J gene: TRBJ2-4; clone size: NA; CDR3 protein: CSAKVPDLRNIQYF; CDR3 DNA: TGCAGCGCAAAGGTTCCGGACTTAAGGAACATTCAGTACTTC
V gene: TRBV4-1; CDR3 length: 15; D gene: NA; J gene: TRBJ2-2; clone size: NA; CDR3 protein: CASSQEGAGTGELFF; CDR3 DNA: TGCGCCAGCAGCCAAGAAGGGGCTGGGACCGGGGAGCTGTTTTTT
V gene: TRBV12-3/TRBV12-4; CDR3 length: 13; D gene: NA; J gene: TRBJ1-5; clone size: many; CDR3 protein: CASSSSGQLPQHF; CDR3 DNA: TGTGCCAGCAGTAGTTCCGGACAGCTGCCCCAGCATTTT
V gene: TRBV19; CDR3 length: 13; D gene: NA; J gene: TRBJ2-1; clone size: NA; CDR3 protein: CASRPTSYNEQFF; CDR3 DNA: TGTGCCAGTAGGCCTACTAGTTACAATGAGCAGTTCTTC
V gene: TRBV6-1; CDR3 length: 14; D gene: NA; J gene: TRBJ2-5; clone size: NA; CDR3 protein: CASSEEYSLGTQYF; CDR3 DNA: TGTGCCAGCAGTGAAGAGTACAGCCTGGGGACCCAGTACTTC
V gene: TRBV7-6; CDR3 length: 16; D gene: TRBD1; J gene: TRBJ2-3; clone size: few; CDR3 protein: CASSSTGTGITDTQYF; CDR3 DNA: TGTGCCAGCAGCTCAACCGGGACAGGGATCACAGATACGCAGTATTTT
V gene: TRBV15; CDR3 length: 15; D gene: NA; J gene: TRBJ1-4; clone size: NA; CDR3 protein: CATSRDLGLNEKLFF; CDR3 DNA: TGTGCCACCAGCAGAGATTTGGGGCTTAATGAAAAACTGTTTTTT
V gene: TRBV7-6; CDR3 length: 16; D gene: TRBD1; J gene: TRBJ1-5; clone size: NA; CDR3 protein: CASSTYRGGSNQPQHF; CDR3 DNA: TGTGCCAGCAGCACGTACAGGGGTGGGAGCAATCAGCCCCAGCATTTT